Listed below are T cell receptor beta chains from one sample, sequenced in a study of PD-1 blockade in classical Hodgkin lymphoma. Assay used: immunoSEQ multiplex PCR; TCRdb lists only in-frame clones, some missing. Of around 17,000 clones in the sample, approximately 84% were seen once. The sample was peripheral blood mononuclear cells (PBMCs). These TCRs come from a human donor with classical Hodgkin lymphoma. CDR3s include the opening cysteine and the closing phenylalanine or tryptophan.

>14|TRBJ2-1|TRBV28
CASTGSGQYNEQFF
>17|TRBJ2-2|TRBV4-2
CASSHDPPGSDTGELFF
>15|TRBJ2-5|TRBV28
CASSSRTGYQETQYF
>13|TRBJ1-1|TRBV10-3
CAISPTGNTEAFF
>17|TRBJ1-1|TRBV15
CATSRRVGGTGGLGAFF
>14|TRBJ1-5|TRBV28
CASSLVSGRGAQHF
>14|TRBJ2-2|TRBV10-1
CASGGQGAIGELFF
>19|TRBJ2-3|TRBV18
CASSPLGLAGGTITDTQYF
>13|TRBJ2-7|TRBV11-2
CASSPGQFYEQYF
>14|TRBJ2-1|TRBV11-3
CASSFMTGNNEQFF
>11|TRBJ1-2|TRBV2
CASFRDYGYTF
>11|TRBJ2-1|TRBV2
CAGGYYNEQFF
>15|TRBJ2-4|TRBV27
CASSPFRDRKNIQYF
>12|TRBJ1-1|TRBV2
CASIQENTEAFF
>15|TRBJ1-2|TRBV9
CASSVGPDRDYGYTF
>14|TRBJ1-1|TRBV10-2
CASSAGVQNTEAFF
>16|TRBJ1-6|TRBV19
CASSMFGTVNNSPLHF
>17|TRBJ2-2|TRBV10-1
CASSELAGGPNTGELFF
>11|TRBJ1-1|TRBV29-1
CSVGHPHGAFF
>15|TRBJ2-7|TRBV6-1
CASSEGTDGSYEQYF
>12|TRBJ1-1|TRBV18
CASGGTNTEAFF
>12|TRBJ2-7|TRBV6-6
CASSYSRTEQYF
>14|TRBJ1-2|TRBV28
CASSQAGRAYGYTF
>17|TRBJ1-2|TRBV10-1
CASSERLLHPLGDGYTF
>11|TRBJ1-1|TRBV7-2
CASSRDREAFF
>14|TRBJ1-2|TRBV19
CASKPGQMNYGYTF
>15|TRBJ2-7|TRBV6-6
CASSGRQGSSDEQYF
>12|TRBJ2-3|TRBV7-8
CASSRPQGTKYF
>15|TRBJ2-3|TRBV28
CASSIPTAGTDTQYF
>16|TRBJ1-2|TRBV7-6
CASSLNLGSGNYGYTF
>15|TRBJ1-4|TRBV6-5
CASSRQGRQNEKLFF
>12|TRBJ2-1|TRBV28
CASSPRLFEQFF
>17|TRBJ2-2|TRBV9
CASSVGPATSNTGELFF
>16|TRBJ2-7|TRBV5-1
CASSLGAGRNSYEQYF
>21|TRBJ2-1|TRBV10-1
CASSELASGRAGRGSYNEQFF
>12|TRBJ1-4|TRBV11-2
CASSLVKEKLFF
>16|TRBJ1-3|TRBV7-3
CASSLGSLSSGNTIYF
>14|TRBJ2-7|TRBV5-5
CASSPFDRGREQYF
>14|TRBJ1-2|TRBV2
CASSGQTPNYGYTF
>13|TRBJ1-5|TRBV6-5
CASSVSGGQPQHF
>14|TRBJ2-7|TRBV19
CASSPTPHSYEQYF
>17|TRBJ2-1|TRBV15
CATSRDLATRSYNEQFF
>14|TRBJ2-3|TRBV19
CASSALTSTDTQYF
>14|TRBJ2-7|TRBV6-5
CASSYSAGSYEQYF
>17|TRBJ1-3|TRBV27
CASSPARDGSSGNTIYF
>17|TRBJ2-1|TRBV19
CASSSRTSGSSYNEQFF
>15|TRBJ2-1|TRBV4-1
CASSQSRGDRNEQFF
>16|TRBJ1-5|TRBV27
CASSLLPLIGNQPQHF
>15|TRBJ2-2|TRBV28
CASSLSLGGGGELFF
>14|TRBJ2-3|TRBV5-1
CASSLVGSGRTQYF
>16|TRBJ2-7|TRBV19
CASSDQRTGRPYEQYF
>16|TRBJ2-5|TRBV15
CATSHEGLAGAETQYF
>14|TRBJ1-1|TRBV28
CASTGGPLNTEAFF
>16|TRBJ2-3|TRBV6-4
CASSPRAGAGTDTQYF